This T cell receptor beta chain was captured by sequencing in a study of shared T cell receptors in the human thymus. The data were produced by immunoSEQ multiplex PCR, yet TCRdb's version contains in-frame clones alone and is incomplete. The sample carries about 660,000 clones, roughly 88% recorded once. With 7 bases removed from V and 11 bases from J, the gap between germline ends came to 8 bases. Per germline, CDR1 MDHEN and CDR2 SYDVKM. The CDR3 is made up of 10 amino acids. This sample was also put to use in a study of human thymus T cells.

This receptor was identified in a boy younger than two with a congenital heart defect. This chain links TRBV28 with TRBJ1-4; tentatively, D is TRBD1 (6 bases). The sample consisted of thymocytes. The CDR3 spells CASKGDKLFF. The CDR3 coding sequence is TGTGCCAGCAAGGGGGACAAACTGTTTTTT. The full variable domain, rest sourced from reference TRBV28 and TRBJ1-4, is DVKVTQSSRYLVKRTGEKVFLECVQDMDHENMFWYRQDPGLGLRLIYFSYDVKMKEKGDIPEGYSVSREKKERFSLILESASTNQTSMYLCASKGDKLFFGSGTQLSVL.